A selection of T cell receptor beta chains follows, all from one sample in a study of cytomegalovirus exposure and HLA in healthy donors. Assay used: immunoSEQ multiplex PCR; TCRdb lists only in-frame clones, some missing. The data hold about 110,000 clones, with 69% observed a single time. The sample consisted of PBMCs. The origin of the receptors is a man aged 30 to 45 in good health and CMV-seronegative. Both conserved end residues are trimmed from each CDR3. Fields, in order: J gene, V gene, clone size, CDR3 protein. The size field is filled for only some rows; it gives once, few, many or a size class.

TRBJ2-7 | TRBV5-1 | . | ASSPGTSGYEQY
TRBJ2-4 | TRBV30 | . | AWSFRRLAKNIQY
TRBJ2-7 | TRBV29-1 | . | SAGQGSLYEQY
TRBJ2-1 | TRBV5-6 | . | ASSLSRGSPF
TRBJ2-2 | TRBV7-8 | few | ASSLRDSPGKLF
TRBJ2-6 | TRBV4-3 | . | ASSQELAASGANGLT
TRBJ2-3 | TRBV5-1 | . | ASRLADSGDTQY
. | TRBV10-3 | . | AISEFSGHSYEQY
TRBJ1-1 | TRBV7-2 | . | ASSSQPNTEAF
TRBJ2-2 | TRBV28 | . | ASSIGGLVSGELF
TRBJ2-3 | TRBV7-3 | . | ASSPGGWTDTQY
TRBJ2-1 | TRBV2 | . | ASSELGTHNEQF
TRBJ1-4 | TRBV7-8 | . | ASSRWASDEKLF
TRBJ1-4 | TRBV5-1 | . | ASSLVAGGREKLF
TRBJ2-6 | TRBV5-4 | . | ASSLQGRGSGANVLT
TRBJ2-5 | TRBV15 | . | ATSREGTSGRKTQY
TRBJ2-4 | TRBV5-5 | once | ASSRATGIQNIQY
TRBJ1-4 | TRBV30 | once | AWTSRTGNEKLF
TRBJ1-5 | TRBV5-5 | . | ASSFDRGHQPQH
TRBJ2-7 | TRBV7-2 | . | ASSLGRGSYEQY